This TCR beta chain stems from a study of T cell responses to AZD1222 COVID-19 vaccine. Study-level findings and limits: Only a handful of people who got AZD1222 tested seropositive at baseline. White British people made up most donors, females outnumbered males, and clonal diversity was possibly underestimated.

Comments on this clone: The target antigen is unknown.

CDR1 SGHTA and CDR2 FQGTGA come from the germline V gene. Trimming took off 2 bases at V and 5 bases at J, with 15 bases between the two ends. The CDR3 sequence is 15 residues long. Produced via immunoSEQ multiplex PCR; TCRdb's table is partial and in-frame only. The table records tens of thousands of clones, around 89% of them present only once. The sequence derives from an adult in good health. The specimen comprised peripheral blood, sampled on day 0 of AZD1222 vaccination. This chain connects TRBV7-3 to TRBJ2-5; D gene ambiguous. CDR3 bases: TGTGCCAGCAGCTTATATCACGGTGGCTCGGAGACCCAGTACTTC. Translation gives CASSLYHGGSETQYF.